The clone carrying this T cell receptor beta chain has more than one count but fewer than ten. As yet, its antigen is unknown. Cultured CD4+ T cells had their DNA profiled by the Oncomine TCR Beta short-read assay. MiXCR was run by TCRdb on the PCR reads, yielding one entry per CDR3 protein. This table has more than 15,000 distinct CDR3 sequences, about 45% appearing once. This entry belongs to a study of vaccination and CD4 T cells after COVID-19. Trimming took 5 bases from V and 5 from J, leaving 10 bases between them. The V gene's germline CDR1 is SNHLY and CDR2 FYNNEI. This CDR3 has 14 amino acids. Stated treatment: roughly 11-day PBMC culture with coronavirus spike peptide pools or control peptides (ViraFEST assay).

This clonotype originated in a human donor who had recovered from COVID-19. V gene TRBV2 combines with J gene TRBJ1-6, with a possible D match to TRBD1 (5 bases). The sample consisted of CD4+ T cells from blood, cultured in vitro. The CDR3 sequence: CASSIDSNNSPLHF. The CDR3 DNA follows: TGTGCCAGCAGTATTGACAGTAATAATTCACCCCTCCACTTT.